Here is one TCR beta chain with its context. Looked up from germline, CDR1 is ENHRY and CDR2 is SYGVKD. The ends lost 6 bases at V and 0 bases at J; junction bases unmatched: 7. The CDR3 extends over 15 amino acids. Method: immunoSEQ multiplex PCR; TCRdb's copy keeps in-frame clones and lacks some. The data hold approximately 280,000 clones, with 90% observed a single time. The data derive from a study of blood T cell repertoires in COVID-19. Study as a whole: Whether acute or convalescent, the COVID-19 samples came from the United States, Italy and Spain.

Sequencing was performed on PBMCs or T cells enriched from blood (not recorded which). The gene calls are TRBV10-3 and TRBJ2-7; 8 bases line up with TRBD1. The clonotype comes from a woman aged 18-35 years with acute COVID-19. The CDR3 DNA is TGTGCCATCAGCCCCGGGACAGGTTTCTCCTACGAGCAGTACTTC. It translates to CAISPGTGFSYEQYF.